Included here is one T cell receptor (beta chain) sequence, with context. Researchers amplified the TCR beta CDR3 regions from RNA transcripts. RT-PCR in the first round (using the HTBI primer set) targeted the TCR CDR3. TCRdb analysed the multiplex PCR reads with MiXCR anew, one entry per CDR3 protein. Of around 300,000 distinct CDR3 sequences listed, approximately 15% are singletons. The germline V gene encodes CDR1 SGHTA and CDR2 FQGNSA. Between the trimmed V and J ends, which lost 5 bases and 9 bases, there was a span of 11 bases. The CDR3 runs to 11 residues. These data belong to a study of T cells in Graves' hyperthyroidism and ophthalmopathy. Stable disease denoted Graves' hyperthyroidism without ophthalmopathy progression within 18 months.

This chain connects TRBV7-2 to TRBJ2-7; D call uncertain. The receptor comes from a woman in her twenties or thirties with Graves' hyperthyroidism. Sequenced sample: blood. The CDR3 DNA sequence: TGTGCCAGCAGCCCAAGCCCCTCGCAGTACTTC. Translating it yields CASSPSPSQYF.